This is a list of T cell receptor beta chains from one sample in a study of CD8 T cells in ankylosing spondylitis. TCRdb re-analysed the 5' RACE reads in MiXCR, keeping a single row per CDR3 protein. This repertoire shows a few hundred thousand distinct CDR3 sequences, roughly 20% found once; its top ten account for about an eighth. The sample was blood, either unsorted or a sorted T cell fraction (not recorded which). These receptors all stem from a male donor with ankylosing spondylitis or in good health (not recorded which). The CDR3 runs from the conserved cysteine through the conserved F or W. A D gene is named only where the DNA matches it firmly. For some rows the clone size is stated as once, few or many, or as a class when expanded; others skip it.

d_call: -; clone_size: few; j_call: TRBJ2-3; v_call: TRBV4-1; cdr3_aa: CASSLSGATDTQYF; cdr3_nt: TGCGCCAGCAGCCTCTCGGGCGCCACAGATACGCAGTATTTT
d_call: TRBD1; clone_size: few; j_call: TRBJ2-7; v_call: TRBV20-1; cdr3_aa: CSVPVRTGTYEQYF; cdr3_nt: TGCAGTGTACCGGTGAGGACAGGGACCTACGAGCAGTACTTC
d_call: TRBD1; clone_size: few; j_call: TRBJ2-2; v_call: TRBV4-1; cdr3_aa: CASSSWGGQGGTGELFF; cdr3_nt: TGCGCCAGCAGCTCCTGGGGCGGACAGGGTGGTACCGGGGAGCTGTTTTTT
d_call: TRBD1; clone_size: -; j_call: TRBJ2-1; v_call: TRBV5-1; cdr3_aa: CASSLYGTGSSSYNEQFF; cdr3_nt: TGCGCCAGCAGCTTATACGGGACAGGATCTAGCTCCTACAATGAGCAGTTCTTC
d_call: -; clone_size: -; j_call: TRBJ2-3; v_call: TRBV5-1; cdr3_aa: CASSIWSSSTDTQYF; cdr3_nt: TGCGCCAGCAGCATTTGGTCCTCTAGCACAGATACGCAGTATTTT
d_call: TRBD1; clone_size: -; j_call: TRBJ2-5; v_call: TRBV20-1; cdr3_aa: CSARDYTGGLETQYF; cdr3_nt: TGCAGTGCTAGAGATTATACAGGGGGCTTAGAGACCCAGTACTTC
d_call: TRBD2; clone_size: few; j_call: TRBJ2-2; v_call: TRBV4-1; cdr3_aa: CASSQKLAGGTTGELFF; cdr3_nt: TGCGCCAGCAGCCAAAAACTAGCGGGGGGAACCACCGGGGAGCTGTTTTTT
d_call: TRBD2; clone_size: -; j_call: TRBJ2-7; v_call: TRBV5-1; cdr3_aa: CASSLEIAGAAGQYF; cdr3_nt: TGCGCCAGCAGCTTGGAAATAGCGGGGGCAGCGGGGCAGTACTTC
d_call: -; clone_size: few; j_call: TRBJ2-3; v_call: TRBV27; cdr3_aa: CASSPGGDMAQYF; cdr3_nt: TGTGCCAGCAGTCCCGGGGGCGATATGGCGCAGTATTTT
d_call: -; clone_size: few; j_call: TRBJ2-7; v_call: TRBV29-1; cdr3_aa: CSVQGNSYEQYF; cdr3_nt: TGCAGCGTTCAAGGAAATTCCTACGAGCAGTACTTC
d_call: -; clone_size: -; j_call: TRBJ1-5; v_call: TRBV12-3/TRBV12-4; cdr3_aa: CASSEGGYQHF; cdr3_nt: TGTGCCAGCAGTGAGGGAGGGTACCAGCATTTT
d_call: -; clone_size: -; j_call: TRBJ2-1; v_call: TRBV12-3/TRBV12-4; cdr3_aa: CASSFPNPPTYNEQFF; cdr3_nt: TGTGCCAGCAGTTTCCCTAATCCCCCCACCTACAATGAGCAGTTCTTC
d_call: -; clone_size: many; j_call: TRBJ2-5; v_call: TRBV12-3/TRBV12-4; cdr3_aa: CASSPDTQETQYF; cdr3_nt: TGTGCCAGCAGCCCTGACACCCAAGAGACCCAGTACTTC
d_call: TRBD2; clone_size: -; j_call: TRBJ2-1; v_call: TRBV6-5; cdr3_aa: CASSYSTSGENEQFF; cdr3_nt: TGTGCCAGCAGTTACTCGACTAGCGGGGAAAATGAGCAGTTCTTC
d_call: -; clone_size: few; j_call: TRBJ2-1; v_call: TRBV20-1; cdr3_aa: CSAQATGYSYNEQFF; cdr3_nt: TGCAGTGCTCAAGCAACGGGGTACTCCTACAATGAGCAGTTCTTC
d_call: TRBD1; clone_size: -; j_call: TRBJ2-7; v_call: TRBV20-1; cdr3_aa: CSARVLGQGPFEQYF; cdr3_nt: TGCAGTGCTAGAGTTTTGGGACAGGGTCCCTTCGAGCAGTACTTC
d_call: -; clone_size: few; j_call: TRBJ2-5; v_call: TRBV6-1; cdr3_aa: CASTIVSGYQETQYF; cdr3_nt: TGTGCCAGCACAATAGTGTCCGGTTACCAAGAGACCCAGTACTTC
d_call: TRBD1; clone_size: few; j_call: TRBJ1-5; v_call: TRBV7-8; cdr3_aa: CASSSEGQGSVSNQPQHF; cdr3_nt: TGTGCCAGCAGCTCCGAGGGACAGGGGTCCGTTAGCAATCAGCCCCAGCATTTT
d_call: TRBD1; clone_size: -; j_call: TRBJ1-5; v_call: TRBV11-2; cdr3_aa: CASSQGQGRHQPQHF; cdr3_nt: TGTGCCAGCAGCCAAGGACAGGGGCGCCATCAGCCCCAGCATTTT
d_call: -; clone_size: many; j_call: TRBJ2-7; v_call: TRBV25-1; cdr3_aa: CASSEETGSHEQYF; cdr3_nt: TGTGCCAGCAGTGAGGAGACAGGCTCCCACGAGCAGTACTTC